Listed here is a single TCR beta chain. Its antigen is as yet unknown. It was with 60 Vbeta and 13 Jbeta primers that the PCR ran. The repertoire was sequenced with immunoSEQ multiplex PCR; TCRdb's copy has only in-frame clones and lacks some. The table records about 130,000 clones, 66% of them present only once. Per the germline V gene, CDR1 is MDHEN and CDR2 is SYDVKM. The CDR3 has 13 amino acids. Deletions cut 6 bases from V and 6 bases from J, with 14 bases between. These donors counted as nominally healthy when sampled, but unrecorded immune exposures were likely. This sample stems from a study of cytomegalovirus exposure and HLA in healthy donors. Study at large: In a previous analysis, 120 million or so unique TCR beta sequences were found from 150 million to 200 million T cells.

Overall study results and limits: Later analysis associated a missense DCLRE1C variant with TCR beta V- and J-gene trimming.

This receptor was taken from a human donor in good health. The V and J genes are TRBV28 and TRBJ1-2, with unresolved D. The sample consisted of PBMCs. CDR3 residues: CASSRDIFNGYTF. The CDR3 bases are TGTGCCAGCAGCCGCGACATCTTCAATGGCTACACCTTC.